The present entry profiles one T cell receptor (beta chain) with its context. V was cut by 0 bases and J by 8 bases, with 8 bases left in between. There are 13 residues in the CDR3. From germline, CDR1 is SGHRS and CDR2 YFSETQ. One entry per CDR3 protein, called by TCRdb with MiXCR from the RT-PCR reads. The sample lists around 200,000 distinct CDR3 sequences, over 30% seen once, with about 9.9% in the top ten. This sample is drawn from a study of patients and donors after allogeneic stem cell transplantation. Sequenced: blood, either unsorted or a sorted T cell fraction (not recorded which). The clonotype comes from a human donor who was either an allogeneic HSCT recipient or a stem cell or donor lymphocyte infusion donor (not recorded which). It is not recorded whose cells these are; they may come from a transplant donor. The genes are TRBV5-1 and TRBJ1-4, with a weak D call TRBD1 (6 bases). The CDR3 reads CASSLAGEEKLFF. The CDR3 nucleotides read TGCGCCAGCAGCTTGGCAGGGGAAGAAAAACTGTTTTTT.